The T cell receptor (beta chain) described here comes from a study of metastatic and nonmetastatic thyroid tumors. Study-level information: Repertoires from blood and tumor or nodule tissue of malignant and benign thyroid patients were compared.

Treatment of any kind had been given to no patient before thyroid surgery. Findings and limits, study-wide: For both blood and tumor, malignant thyroid tumors reportedly showed significantly higher TCR beta diversity than benign nodules did.

The CDR3 covers 16 residues. CDR1 is SGHDN, CDR2 FVKESK, per germline. As concerns this clone: Its antigen is not identified. A read error may account for a junction end that differs from germline. Other DNA sequences of this sample code for an identical CDR3.

TCRdb reprocessed the PCR reads via MiXCR. The sample includes 15,000 to 20,000 clones, roughly 25% of them seen just once. The clonotype was recovered from a female donor with papillary thyroid cancer or a benign thyroid nodule (not recorded which). Some clones in this sample may be carry-over from other donors' samples. The rearrangement links TRBV14 to TRBJ2-3, with 8 bases identical to TRBD2. Sequencing was carried out using tumor tissue. The CDR3 reads CASSEVAGGGADTQYF. CDR3 sequence (DNA): TGTGCCAGTAGCGAGGTTGCGGGAGGAGGGGCAGATACTCAGTATTTT.